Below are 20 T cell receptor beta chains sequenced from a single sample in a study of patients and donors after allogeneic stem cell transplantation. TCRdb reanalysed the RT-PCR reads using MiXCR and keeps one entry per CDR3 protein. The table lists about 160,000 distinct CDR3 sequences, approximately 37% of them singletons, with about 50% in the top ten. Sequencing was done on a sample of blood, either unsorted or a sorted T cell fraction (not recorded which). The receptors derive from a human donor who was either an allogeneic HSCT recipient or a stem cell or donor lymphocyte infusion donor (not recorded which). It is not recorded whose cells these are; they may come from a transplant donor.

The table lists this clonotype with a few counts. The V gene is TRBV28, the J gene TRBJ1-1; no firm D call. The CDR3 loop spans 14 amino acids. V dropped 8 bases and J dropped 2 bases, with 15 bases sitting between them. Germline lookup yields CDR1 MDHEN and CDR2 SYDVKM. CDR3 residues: CASWARGPNTEAFF. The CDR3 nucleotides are TGTGCCAGCTGGGCGCGGGGTCCCAACACTGAAGCTTTCTTT.

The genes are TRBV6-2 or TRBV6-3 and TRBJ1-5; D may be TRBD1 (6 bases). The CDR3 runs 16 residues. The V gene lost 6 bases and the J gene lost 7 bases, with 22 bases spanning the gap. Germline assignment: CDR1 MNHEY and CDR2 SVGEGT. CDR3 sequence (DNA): TGTGCCAGCAGCCCATCGGCCTACAGGGCTTACCAGCCCCAGCATTTT. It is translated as CASSPSAYRAYQPQHF.

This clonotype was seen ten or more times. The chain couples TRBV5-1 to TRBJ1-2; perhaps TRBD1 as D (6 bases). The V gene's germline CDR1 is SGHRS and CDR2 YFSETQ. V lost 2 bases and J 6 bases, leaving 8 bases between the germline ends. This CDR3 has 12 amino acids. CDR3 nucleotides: TGCGCCAGCAGCTTCGCAGGGGATGGCTACACCTTC. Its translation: CASSFAGDGYTF.

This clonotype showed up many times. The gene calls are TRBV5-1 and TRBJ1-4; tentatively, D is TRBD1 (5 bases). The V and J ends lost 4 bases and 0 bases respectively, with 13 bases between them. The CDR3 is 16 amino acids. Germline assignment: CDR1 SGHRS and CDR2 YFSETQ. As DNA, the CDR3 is TGCGCCAGCAGCGCCAGGGAGAGGGCAACTAATGAAAAACTGTTTTTT. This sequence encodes CASSARERATNEKLFF.

CDR3 protein: CASSLGDRGSGGELFF. CDR3 DNA sequence: TGCGCCAGCAGCTTGGGGGACAGGGGATCTGGTGGAGAGCTGTTTTTT. The chain recombines TRBV5-1 with TRBJ2-2; 10 bases align to TRBD1. Germline V CDR1 and CDR2: SGHRS, YFSETQ. The ends lost 0 bases at V and 11 bases at J; junction bases unmatched: 10. This CDR3 has 16 residues.

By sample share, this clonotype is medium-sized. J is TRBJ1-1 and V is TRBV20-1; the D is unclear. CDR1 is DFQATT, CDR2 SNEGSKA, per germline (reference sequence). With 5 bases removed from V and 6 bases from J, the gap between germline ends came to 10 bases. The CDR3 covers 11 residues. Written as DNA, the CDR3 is TGCAGTGCTGGGAACCTAGCTGAAGCTTTCTTT. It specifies CSAGNLAEAFF.

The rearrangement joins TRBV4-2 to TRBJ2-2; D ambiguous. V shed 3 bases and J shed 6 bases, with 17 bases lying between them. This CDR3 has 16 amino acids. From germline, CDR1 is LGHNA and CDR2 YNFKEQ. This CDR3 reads CASSQGLWQSPGELFF. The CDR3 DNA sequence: TGTGCCAGCAGCCAGGGGTTATGGCAGTCGCCCGGGGAGCTGTTTTTT.

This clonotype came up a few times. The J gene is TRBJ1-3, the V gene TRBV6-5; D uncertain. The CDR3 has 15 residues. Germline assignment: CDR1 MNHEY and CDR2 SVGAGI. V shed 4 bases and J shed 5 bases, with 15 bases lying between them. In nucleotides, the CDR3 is TGTGCCAGCAGTTCCAGGACGGACCCAAGAAACACCATATATTTT. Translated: CASSSRTDPRNTIYF.

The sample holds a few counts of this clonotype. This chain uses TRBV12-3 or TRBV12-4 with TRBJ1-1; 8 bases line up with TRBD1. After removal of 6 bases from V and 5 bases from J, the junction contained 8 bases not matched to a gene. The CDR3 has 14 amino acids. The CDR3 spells CASSSDRVRTEAFF. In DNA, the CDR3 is TGTGCCAGCAGCTCGGACAGGGTGAGAACTGAAGCTTTCTTT.

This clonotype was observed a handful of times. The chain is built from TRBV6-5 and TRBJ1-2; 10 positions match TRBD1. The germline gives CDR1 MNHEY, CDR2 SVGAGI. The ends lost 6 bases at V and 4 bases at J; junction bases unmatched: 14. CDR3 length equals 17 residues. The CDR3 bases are TGTGCCAGCAGAGGACAGGGGGGGGACACGCCCCTCTATGGCTACACCTTC. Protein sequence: CASRGQGGDTPLYGYTF.

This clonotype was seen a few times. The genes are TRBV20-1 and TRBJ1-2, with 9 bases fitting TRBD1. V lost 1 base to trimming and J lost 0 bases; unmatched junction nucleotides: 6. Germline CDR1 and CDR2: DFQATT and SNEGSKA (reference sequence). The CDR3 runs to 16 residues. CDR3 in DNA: TGCAGTGCTAGAGTGATACAGGGGGCGCCTAACTATGGCTACACCTTC. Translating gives CSARVIQGAPNYGYTF.

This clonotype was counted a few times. The CDR3 loop is CASSSGQFRRETQYF. DNA of the CDR3: TGTGCCAGCAGCTCAGGACAGTTTCGGAGGGAGACCCAGTACTTC. The chain links TRBV7-2 to TRBJ2-5; maybe TRBD1 (6 bases). This CDR3 region has 15 residues. V was shortened by 4 bases and J by 5 bases, with 17 bases between the two germline ends. Germline V gene sequence: CDR1 SGHTA, CDR2 FQGNSA.

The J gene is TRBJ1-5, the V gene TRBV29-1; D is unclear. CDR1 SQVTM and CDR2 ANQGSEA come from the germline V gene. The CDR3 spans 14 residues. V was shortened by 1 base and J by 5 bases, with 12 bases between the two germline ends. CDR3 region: CSVEVGGVDQPQHF. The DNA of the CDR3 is TGCAGCGTTGAAGTGGGCGGAGTGGATCAGCCCCAGCATTTT. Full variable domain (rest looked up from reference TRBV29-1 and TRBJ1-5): SAVISQKPSRDICQRGTSLTIQCQVDSQVTMMFWYRQQPGQSLTLIATANQGSEATYESGFVIDKFPISRPNLTFSTLTVSNMSPEDSSIYLCSVEVGGVDQPQHFGDGTRLSIL.

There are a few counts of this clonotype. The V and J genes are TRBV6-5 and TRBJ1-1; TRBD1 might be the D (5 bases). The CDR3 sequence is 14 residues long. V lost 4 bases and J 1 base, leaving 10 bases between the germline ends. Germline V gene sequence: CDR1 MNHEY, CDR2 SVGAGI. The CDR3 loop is CASSFQGSNTEAFF. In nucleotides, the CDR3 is TGTGCCAGCAGTTTCCAGGGTTCGAACACTGAAGCTTTCTTT.

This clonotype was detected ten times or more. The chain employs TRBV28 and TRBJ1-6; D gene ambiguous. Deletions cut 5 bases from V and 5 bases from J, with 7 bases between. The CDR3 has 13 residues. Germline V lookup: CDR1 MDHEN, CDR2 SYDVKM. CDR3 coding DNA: TGTGCCAGCAGTCCCCCTAATAATTCACCCCTCCACTTT. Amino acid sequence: CASSPPNNSPLHF.

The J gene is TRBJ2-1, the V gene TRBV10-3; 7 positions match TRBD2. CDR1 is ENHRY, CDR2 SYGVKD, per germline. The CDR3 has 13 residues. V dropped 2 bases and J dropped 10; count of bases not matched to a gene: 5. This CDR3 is CAISEPTSLEQFF. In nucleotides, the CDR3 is TGTGCCATCAGTGAGCCGACTAGCCTCGAGCAGTTCTTC.

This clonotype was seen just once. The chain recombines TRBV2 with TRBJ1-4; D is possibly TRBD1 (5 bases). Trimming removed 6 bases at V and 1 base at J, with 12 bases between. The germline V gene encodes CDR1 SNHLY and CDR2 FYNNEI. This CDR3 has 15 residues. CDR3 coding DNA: TGTGCCAGCAGAAGAGACAGTTTAACTAATGAAAAACTGTTTTTT. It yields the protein CASRRDSLTNEKLFF.

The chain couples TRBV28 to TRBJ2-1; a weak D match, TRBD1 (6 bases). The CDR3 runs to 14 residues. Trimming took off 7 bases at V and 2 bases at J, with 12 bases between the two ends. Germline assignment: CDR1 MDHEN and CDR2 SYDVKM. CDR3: CASTTGQTYNEQFF. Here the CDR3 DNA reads TGTGCCAGCACCACTGGACAGACCTACAATGAGCAGTTCTTC.

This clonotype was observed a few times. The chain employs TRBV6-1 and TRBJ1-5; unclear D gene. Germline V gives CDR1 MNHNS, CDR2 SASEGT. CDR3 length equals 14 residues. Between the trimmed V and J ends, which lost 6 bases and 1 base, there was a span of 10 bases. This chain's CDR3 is CASSGAGSNQPQHF. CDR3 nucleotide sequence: TGTGCCAGCAGCGGCGCTGGGAGCAATCAGCCCCAGCATTTT.

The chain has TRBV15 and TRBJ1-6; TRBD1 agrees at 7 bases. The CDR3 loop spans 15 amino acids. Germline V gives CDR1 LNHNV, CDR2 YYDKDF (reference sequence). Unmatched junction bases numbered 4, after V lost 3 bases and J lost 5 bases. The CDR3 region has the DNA TGTGCCACCAGCAGGGGGACAGAGGATAATTCACCCCTCCACTTT. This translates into CATSRGTEDNSPLHF.